The clone carrying this TCR beta chain was detected only a few times. This sample was included in a study of T cell changes during pregnancy in multiple sclerosis. Generated by immunoSEQ multiplex PCR, the TCRdb table keeps only in-frame clones and is missing some. The data show roughly 40,000 clones, 91% seen once. The CDR3 runs to 15 residues. Germline loops: CDR1 MGHRA, CDR2 YSYEKL. V dropped 0 bases and J dropped 6 bases, with 14 bases sitting between them. The sequencing used CD8+ T cells from peripheral blood mononuclear cells, collected before pregnancy. The TCR was taken from a female donor with multiple sclerosis, enrolled in a pregnancy study. The V and J genes are TRBV4-1 and TRBJ1-1, with D possibly being TRBD1 (5 bases). CDR3 residues: CASSQDSAGTAEAFF. The CDR3 coding sequence is TGCGCCAGCAGCCAAGATTCGGCGGGGACCGCTGAAGCTTTCTTT.